This T cell receptor (beta chain) was documented in a study of Graves' ophthalmopathy and Graves' hyperthyroidism. What supplied the PBMCs was about 9.8 ml of fresh peripheral blood. Germline V lookup: CDR1 SGHVS, CDR2 FNYEAQ. The CDR3 consists of 15 residues. V was clipped by 4 bases and J by 5 bases, with 17 bases between them. Notes on the study in general: The model's ophthalmopathy progression predictions had roughly 65% sensitivity and approximately 72% specificity.

This clonotype was counted ten times or more. Its target is unknown. Beta-chain TCR CDR3 regions were amplified from RNA transcripts. The first round was an RT-PCR with HTBI primers, and the second round was a multiplex PCR. TCRdb ran MiXCR on the multiplex PCR reads and lists one entry per CDR3 protein. The sample lists about 390,000 distinct CDR3 sequences, roughly 17% seen once, with approximately 2.4% in the top ten. This chain links TRBV7-6 with TRBJ2-5, with D maybe TRBD2 (5 bases). The sample consisted of peripheral blood. The receptor's source is an adult woman with stable Graves' hyperthyroidism. This chain's CDR3 is CASSSNAIRGETQYF. The CDR3 bases are TGTGCCAGCAGCTCGAACGCAATTCGCGGGGAGACCCAGTACTTC.